This T cell receptor beta chain came from a study of T cells in localized non-small cell lung cancer. Study-wide points: Investigators sequenced only a single tumor region, leaving heterogeneity possible. Median detection of top 100 tumor clones in adjacent lung was over 45 clones. A raised T cell density in blood coincided with lengthier overall survival. Uninvolved adjacent lung showed higher T cell clonality than tumor.

The CDR3 consists of 14 residues. V lost 6 bases to trimming and J lost 11 bases, with 20 bases between them. Germline V CDR1 and CDR2: MDHEN, SYDVKM. Using immunoSEQ multiplex PCR, the repertoire was profiled, and TCRdb retains in-frame clones only, with some absent. The sample includes over 20,000 clones, roughly 87% of them seen just once. This clone has just a few counts. Its antigen is as yet unknown. Sample: peripheral blood mononuclear cells, taken before any cancer treatment. This receptor was taken from a male donor at least 60 years old with stage II lung adenocarcinoma. The chain carries TRBV28 and TRBJ1-5; the D gene is possibly TRBD1 (6 bases). DNA of the CDR3: TGTGCCAGCAGCGGACAGAGTTACCTCAGTTCCCAGCATTTT. Its protein product is CASSGQSYLSSQHF.